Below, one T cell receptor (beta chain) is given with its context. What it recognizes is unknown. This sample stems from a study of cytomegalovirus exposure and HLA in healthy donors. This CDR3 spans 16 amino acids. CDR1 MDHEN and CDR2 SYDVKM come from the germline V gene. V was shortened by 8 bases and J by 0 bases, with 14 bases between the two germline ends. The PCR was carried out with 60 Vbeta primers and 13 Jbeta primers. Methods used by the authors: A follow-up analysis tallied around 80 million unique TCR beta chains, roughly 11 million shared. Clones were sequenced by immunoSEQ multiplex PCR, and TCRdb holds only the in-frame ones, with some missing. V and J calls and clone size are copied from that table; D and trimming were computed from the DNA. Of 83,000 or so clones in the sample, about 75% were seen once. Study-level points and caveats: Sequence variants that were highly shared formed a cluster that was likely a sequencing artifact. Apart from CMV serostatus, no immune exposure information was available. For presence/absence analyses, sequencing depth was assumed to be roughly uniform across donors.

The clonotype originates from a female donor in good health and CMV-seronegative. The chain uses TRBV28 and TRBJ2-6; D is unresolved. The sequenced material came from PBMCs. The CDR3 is CASQLSDFSGANVLTF. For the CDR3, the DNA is TGTGCCAGCCAATTGTCCGACTTCTCTGGGGCCAACGTCCTGACTTTC.